The source of this TCR beta chain is a study of T cell repertoires in cytomegalovirus infection. Overall study context: Recently identified HLA-C-restricted CMV epitopes and well-studied HLA-B-restricted CMV epitopes were used by the study. Signatures in public TCR beta sequences pointed to both CMV infection and matching HLA type. The study's findings and limits: Cumulative frequency (of public TCR beta family members) identified carriers of CMV plus the relevant HLA. HLA-C-restricted CMV-specific TCR beta clonotypes prevailed in the ex vivo response.

TCRdb independently ran MiXCR on the reads; one entry per CDR3 protein. Of 900,000 to 950,000 distinct CDR3 sequences detected, roughly 31% appear once; the ten largest clones hold around 15%. There are many counts of this clonotype. Its matching antigen is unknown. The receptor comes from a human donor in good health (CMV status not recorded). Some clones in this sample may be carry-over from other donors' samples. Sequences were derived from cultured CD8+ T cells from PBMCs, sampled from culture after CMV antigen stimulation.

This chain's CDR3 is CASSKWGGMNTEAFF. The CDR3 DNA is TGTGCCAGCAGCAAATGGGGTGGGATGAACACTGAAGCTTTCTTT. The chain combines TRBV27 with TRBJ1-1; D remains ambiguous. The CDR3 is made up of 15 amino acids. The ends were cut back, 6 bases at V and 0 bases at J, with 14 bases in the middle. Germline CDR1 MNHEY, CDR2 SMNVEV (reference sequence).